The 27 T cell receptor beta chains in this list originate from one sample, sequenced in a study of PD-1 blockade in classical Hodgkin lymphoma. The protocol was immunoSEQ multiplex PCR, while the TCRdb copy is restricted to in-frame clones and leaves out a portion. The table lists roughly 39,000 clones, 77% of them singletons. As to time point: cycle 4 day 1 (C4D1), after less than 7 weeks of nivolumab. Every one of the patients relapsed after autologous stem cell transplantation (brentuximab vedotin exposure was variable). The sample in question was peripheral blood mononuclear cells (PBMCs), obtained before the fourth cycle of nivolumab. The origin of the receptors is a human donor with classical Hodgkin lymphoma.

This clone has just a few counts. The rearrangement uses TRBV6-5 and TRBJ2-7; D gene unclear. CDR1 is MNHEY and CDR2 is SVGAGI in the germline V gene. This CDR3 region has 12 residues. The V and J ends lost 5 bases and 10 bases respectively, with 15 bases between them. The CDR3 nucleotides are TGTGCCAGCAGTGAAATCCGGGCCAAACAGTACTTC. Translation: CASSEIRAKQYF.

V gene TRBV5-6 combines with J gene TRBJ2-2; D ambiguous. The CDR3 totals 14 residues. V shed 4 bases and J shed 4 bases, with 11 bases lying between them. Germline V gene data show CDR1 as SGHDT and CDR2 as YYEEEE. CDR3: CASSAGYTTGELFF. The CDR3 DNA is TGTGCCAGCAGCGCAGGATATACCACCGGGGAGCTGTTTTTT.

The chain recombines TRBV18 with TRBJ1-4; 7 bases match TRBD1. This CDR3 has 14 amino acids. With V trimmed by 3 bases and J by 8 bases, 6 bases remained unmatched. Germline V lookup: CDR1 KGHSH, CDR2 LQKENI. The CDR3 DNA reads TGTGCCAGCTCACCCGCAGGGACAGAAGAAAAACTGTTTTTT. It codes for CASSPAGTEEKLFF.

The rearrangement uses TRBV18 and TRBJ2-3; 9 bases are a match to TRBD2. V lost 4 bases to trimming and J lost 6 bases; unmatched junction nucleotides: 11. The CDR3 runs 16 residues. Germline V gene lookup returns CDR1 KGHSH and CDR2 LQKENI. CDR3 DNA: TGTGCCAGCTCACGCTTCTCGCGGGGGGGCCGGGATACGCAGTATTTT. It translates to CASSRFSRGGRDTQYF.

J is TRBJ2-3 and V is TRBV7-9; 7 bases fit TRBD2. The CDR3 sequence is 19 residues long. Germline CDR1 is SEHNR and CDR2 is FQNEAQ (reference sequence). Germline trimming cut 5 bases from V and 3 bases from J; bases unmatched to any gene: 20. CDR3 sequence: CASSPKRGFGIGRTDTQYF. CDR3 sequence (DNA): TGTGCCAGCAGCCCTAAGCGGGGCTTCGGGATCGGGAGGACAGATACGCAGTATTTT.

The chain is built from TRBV9 and TRBJ2-7; 11 nucleotides agree with TRBD2. The V and J ends lost 2 bases and 2 bases, in that order; junction bases with no gene match: 6. CDR1 and CDR2 from the germline V gene are SGDLS and YYNGEE. The CDR3 extends over 16 amino acids. The DNA for the CDR3 is TGTGCCAGCAGCGTTGATGTAGCGGGGGGGACCTACGAGCAGTACTTC. Protein sequence: CASSVDVAGGTYEQYF.

V and J are TRBV2 and TRBJ2-3, with 8 nucleotides matching TRBD1. With V trimmed by 6 bases and J by 2 bases, 4 bases remained unmatched. Germline V gene sequence: CDR1 SNHLY, CDR2 FYNNEI. CDR3 size: 14 residues. The CDR3 DNA follows: TGTGCCAGCAGGCAGGGGGCTAACACAGATACGCAGTATTTT. This encodes CASRQGANTDTQYF.

The rearrangement links TRBV7-9 to TRBJ2-2, with D perhaps TRBD1 (5 bases). The CDR3 covers 14 residues. V lost 5 bases and J lost 6, with 13 bases in between. Germline V gene lookup returns CDR1 SEHNR and CDR2 FQNEAQ (reference sequence). As DNA, the CDR3 is TGTGCCAGCAGCATGGACACAGCCTCCGGGGAGCTGTTTTTT. Encoded protein: CASSMDTASGELFF.

This chain links TRBV19 with TRBJ2-1, with D hard to call. Germline V gives CDR1 LNHDA, CDR2 SQIVND (reference sequence). The CDR3 consists of 12 residues. V was clipped by 1 base and J by 8 bases, with 6 bases between them. CDR3 nucleotide sequence: TGTGCCAGTAGTATAGCTAGGGATGAGCAGTTCTTC. This sequence encodes CASSIARDEQFF.

DNA of the CDR3: TGTGCCAGCAGCCCGACAGGGACCTATGGCTACACCTTC. Its translation is CASSPTGTYGYTF. The rearrangement links TRBV7-8 to TRBJ1-2, with 7 positions matching TRBD1. Unmatched junction bases numbered 4, after V lost 5 bases and J lost 4 bases. This CDR3 comprises 13 residues. Germline assignment: CDR1 SGHVS and CDR2 FQNEAQ.

The rearrangement uses TRBV19 and TRBJ2-7; 9 bases match TRBD1. Germline V lookup: CDR1 LNHDA, CDR2 SQIVND (reference sequence). The CDR3 sequence is 15 residues long. V lost 5 bases to trimming and J lost 0 bases; unmatched junction nucleotides: 5. In DNA form, the CDR3 reads TGTGCCAGTAGTCACCGGGACAGGGCCTCCTACGAGCAGTACTTC. Protein: CASSHRDRASYEQYF.

The rearrangement uses TRBV28 and TRBJ2-5; TRBD1 aligns across 9 bases. CDR3 length: 16 residues. Germline V gene data show CDR1 as MDHEN and CDR2 as SYDVKM. V gave up 6 bases and J gave up 1 base; unmatched junction bases: 9. The CDR3 loop reads CASSTPGQGFQETQYF. The CDR3 nucleotides read TGTGCCAGCAGCACCCCGGGACAGGGTTTCCAAGAGACCCAGTACTTC.

This chain links TRBV7-2 with TRBJ2-7, with TRBD1 matching over 8 bases. The V and J ends lost 5 bases and 5 bases, in that order; junction bases with no gene match: 8. The CDR3 is 14 amino acids. CDR1 SGHTA and CDR2 FQGNSA come from the germline V gene. DNA for the CDR3: TGTGCCAGCAGCCCCCGGACAGGGAACCACGAGCAGTACTTC. Its protein is CASSPRTGNHEQYF.

V and J are TRBV4-3 and TRBJ2-1; TRBD2 matches at 11 bases. CDR1 is LGHNA, CDR2 YSLEER, per germline. The CDR3 extends over 15 amino acids. Trimming cost V 4 bases and J 4 bases; bases outside gene matches: 3. The CDR3 region is CASSLGLADYNEQFF. The CDR3 region has the DNA TGCGCCAGCAGCCTGGGACTAGCGGATTACAATGAGCAGTTCTTC.

By proportion, this clone is medium-sized (0.01 to 0.1%). One end of the junction fails to match germline, which may point to a read error. The chain is built from TRBV13 and TRBJ2-5; D tentatively fits TRBD1 or TRBD2 (5 bases each). The germline gives CDR1 PRHDT, CDR2 FYEKMQ (reference sequence). This CDR3 is 14 amino acids long. The CDR3 spells CASTLGRGGETQYF. The CDR3 nucleotides are TGTGCCAGCACCTTAGGACGGGGCGGGGAGACCCAGTACTTC.

The chain joins TRBV18 to TRBJ1-1; tentatively, D is TRBD1 (6 bases). Germline V gives CDR1 KGHSH, CDR2 LQKENI. The CDR3 consists of 14 residues. The V gene lost 0 bases and the J gene lost 6 bases, with 11 bases spanning the gap. The CDR3 region is CASSPPDSRAEAFF. The CDR3 nucleotides are TGTGCCAGCTCACCACCGGACAGCCGGGCTGAAGCTTTCTTT.

The table lists this clone with a few counts. The rearrangement joins TRBV19 to TRBJ2-7; weak D call: TRBD1 (6 bases). The CDR3 loop spans 13 amino acids. The germline V gene has CDR1 LNHDA and CDR2 SQIVND (reference sequence). The V gene lost 10 bases and the J gene lost 0 bases, with 13 bases spanning the gap. For the CDR3, the DNA is TGTGCCACGACAGGCGCTAGCTCCTACGAGCAGTACTTC. Amino acid sequence: CATTGASSYEQYF. The variable domain in full, with the rest retrieved from reference TRBV19 and TRBJ2-7, is DGGITQSPKYLFRKEGQNVTLSCEQNLNHDAMYWYRQDPGQGLRLIYYSQIVNDFQKGDIAEGYSVSREKKESFPLTVTSAQKNPTAFYLCATTGASSYEQYFGPGTRLTVT.

This clone has just one count. The genes are TRBV5-6 and TRBJ2-5; D not certain. V lost 0 bases and J lost 5, with 8 bases in between. The CDR3 extends over 13 amino acids. Germline CDR1 and CDR2: SGHDT and YYEEEE. The CDR3 nucleotides read TGTGCCAGCAGCTTGGTTAGGGTTGAGACCCAGTACTTC. Its translation: CASSLVRVETQYF.

By share of the sample, this clone is medium-sized. The V gene is TRBV4-1, the J gene TRBJ2-7; D perhaps matches TRBD1 (6 bases). The germline gives CDR1 MGHRA, CDR2 YSYEKL. The germline V and J ends were trimmed by 0 bases and 1 base, with 10 bases remaining between them. The CDR3 spans 15 residues. The CDR3 here is CASSQETGKSYEQYF. CDR3 sequence (DNA): TGCGCCAGCAGCCAAGAAACAGGGAAGTCCTACGAGCAGTACTTC.

The chain uses TRBV4-3 and TRBJ2-7, with 9 positions matching TRBD2. The CDR3 covers 14 residues. After removal of 2 bases from V and 6 bases from J, the junction contained 5 bases not matched to a gene. CDR1 is LGHNA and CDR2 is YSLEER in the germline V gene. CDR3 sequence reads: CASSQTGLAGEQYF. In DNA, the CDR3 is TGCGCCAGCAGCCAAACGGGACTAGCTGGCGAGCAGTACTTC.

This chain links TRBV27 with TRBJ2-4; D possibly corresponds to TRBD1 (5 bases). The V gene's germline CDR1 is MNHEY and CDR2 SMNVEV (reference sequence). This CDR3 has 15 residues. Trimming took 3 bases from V and 3 from J, leaving 12 bases between them. The CDR3 DNA is TGTGCCAGCAGTTTTAAGGGGTTCAGCAAAAACATTCAGTACTTC. It is translated as CASSFKGFSKNIQYF.

J is TRBJ1-3 and V is TRBV15; no clear D. The CDR3 totals 16 residues. V lost 0 bases and J 0 bases, leaving 9 bases between the germline ends. Germline V gives CDR1 LNHNV, CDR2 YYDKDF (reference sequence). CDR3 nucleotide sequence: TGTGCCACCAGCAGAGATCCTAGATTCTCTGGAAACACCATATATTTT. The encoded protein is CATSRDPRFSGNTIYF.

This chain uses TRBV5-6 with TRBJ2-7; maybe TRBD1 (5 bases). The CDR3 sequence is 13 residues long. V was clipped by 3 bases and J by 4 bases, with 11 bases between them. From germline, CDR1 is SGHDT and CDR2 YYEEEE. The CDR3 DNA reads TGTGCCAGCAGCTCCGGTAGGGGTTACGAGCAGTACTTC. It codes for CASSSGRGYEQYF.

The rearrangement joins TRBV6-4 to TRBJ2-2; 8 bases match TRBD1. V lost 0 bases, J lost 4 bases, and 13 bases stayed unmatched. Germline lookup yields CDR1 MRHNA and CDR2 SNTAGT. There are 19 residues in the CDR3. The CDR3 loop reads CASSDSQFRGRRITGELFF. CDR3 sequence (DNA): TGTGCCAGCAGTGACTCGCAGTTCAGGGGGCGCAGGATCACCGGGGAGCTGTTTTTT.

This clone was recorded once. J is TRBJ1-5 and V is TRBV2; 7 nucleotides line up with TRBD1. The CDR3 spans 17 residues. The germline V gene has CDR1 SNHLY and CDR2 FYNNEI. Unmatched junction bases numbered 13, after V lost 5 bases and J lost 3 bases. The CDR3 here is CASSTPPAGGNNQPQHF. The CDR3 bases are TGTGCCAGCAGTACCCCTCCGGCAGGGGGTAACAATCAGCCCCAGCATTTT.

The V call is TRBV7-2, the J call TRBJ1-6, with D tentatively TRBD1 (6 bases). Germline V gene data show CDR1 as SGHTA and CDR2 as FQGNSA. V was shortened by 2 bases and J by 0 bases, with 14 bases between the two germline ends. The CDR3 loop spans 18 amino acids. CDR3 loop: CASSLLPGASSYNSPLHF. In DNA form, the CDR3 reads TGTGCCAGCAGCTTATTACCGGGGGCGAGCTCCTATAATTCACCCCTCCACTTT.

The rearrangement uses TRBV7-9 and TRBJ2-2, with 9 bases aligning to TRBD1. This CDR3 is built from 15 residues. Trimming took 5 bases from V and 1 from J; bases not matched to a gene: 2. CDR1 SEHNR and CDR2 FQNEAQ come from the germline V gene (reference sequence). The DNA of the CDR3 is TGTGCCAGCAGCCCGGGACAGGGGAACACCGGGGAGCTGTTTTTT. This translates into CASSPGQGNTGELFF.